This paragraph reports one T cell receptor beta chain. This clone occurred many times. The clone's antigen remains unknown. Nothing much larger sits one base from this clone, and base qualities are not available. CDR1 is given as KGHSH and CDR2 as LQKENI, both from the germline V gene. CDR3 length: 13 amino acids, cysteine to phenylalanine. The entry retains the CDR3 DNA only, 39 bases that are in frame from base 1. V and J lose 5 bases and 4 bases, and a span of 9 bases separates them. Each donor gave one peripheral blood draw, roughly 110 mL on average, collected into heparinised tubes. A BD FACSAria II was used to sort naive, central memory, regulatory and stem cell-like memory CD4+ T cells with a panel that included CD45RO, CCR7, CD25, CD127, CD95 and CD27. Purity was above 95% for every sorted population. PBMCs were separated immediately by Lymphoprep density gradient centrifugation and were stained directly, without being cultured. So that batch effects would be minimized, each experiment stained and sorted samples in pairs, pairing one healthy donor with one patient.

This record belongs to a study of beta chain features in type 1 diabetes (dated by TCRdb to 2017 to 2018). Looking at the study overall: No differences in mean age, gender distribution, total cell number or subset yield were found between patients and healthy donors. Across all samples, 90 million to 130 million sorted cells were examined, and cell number per subset correlated strongly with RNA yield. The study compared the TCRB repertoires of sorted circulating CD4+ T cell subsets in recently diagnosed type 1 diabetes patients with those in matched healthy donors. Whereas all 30 or so donors provided naive and central memory subsets, regulatory and stem cell-like memory subsets were isolated from just 8 patients and roughly eight healthy donors. General findings and caveats noted by the study authors: Only small numbers of individuals were included in the HLA sub-analyses, which left unresolved whether HLA type had any influence on TCRB rearrangement. At VDJ recombination sites, type 1 diabetes patients had fewer insertions and more deleted nucleotides, which implies abnormalities in thymic rearrangement. In all four CD4+ subsets, TCRB CDR3 length was moderately but significantly shorter in type 1 diabetes patients. Sequencing cDNA rather than genomic DNA could over-represent highly expressing activated cells, although activation and CD3 levels did not differ between groups. Naive, central memory and regulatory TCRB repertoires appeared to be more similar among patients than among healthy donors. PCR might favor shorter templates, but patient and control samples were amplified and corrected together, so any skew would affect both groups equally.

The entire isolated RNA was reverse transcribed using the High Capacity cDNA Reverse Transcription Kit, and thus expressed TCRB transcripts were sequenced. Deep immunoSEQ sequencing was applied to naive, central memory and regulatory T cell samples, giving an average of approximately 4 million total reads per sample. After sorted cells were lysed in RLT buffer, RNA was extracted with DNase-treated RNeasy Micro or Mini kits, with the choice depending on cell number. To prevent cross-contamination, every cell subset was processed on its own, while patient and healthy donor samples were processed together. The immunoSEQ multiplex PCR was used to amplify TCRB sequences from cDNA, generating 87-bp fragments that spanned the CDR3 region. Sequencing of the amplicons was performed on the Illumina HiSeq platform. On the study's bioinformatics: Synthetic template baselines were used to correct PCR bias computationally, reads within Hamming distance 2 were collapsed, and singletons that could not be merged were discarded. Reads were aligned to IMGT to assign V, D and J genes, CDR3 length, and insertions or deletions at six rearrangement sites. Within each subset, clonotype counts were normalized to sorted cell number, and only after that were true diversity and Gini coefficients computed with the tcR R package. The overlap coefficient, calculated on TCRB nucleotide sequences, was used to quantify repertoire sharing. TCRdb carries this immuneACCESS record with in-frame sequences only. Its versions omit some clonotypes, under half of them owing to an unresolved V gene in the studies checked, with the rest unexplained. V, J and clone size were drawn from that table, and D and trimming were deduced from the DNA. This sample lists 120,000 to 150,000 clones; roughly an eighth were detected once. The ten most abundant clones make up around 1.2% of the sample.

The source is a man aged 18-30 years with type 1 diabetes. The chain is made from TRBV18 and TRBJ2-1; the D gene cannot be named for sure. Material for sequencing was central memory CD4+ T cells from blood. The CDR3 reads as follows: CASSDLGYNEQFF. Read as DNA, the sequence is TGTGCCAGCTCAGATCTGGGGTACAATGAGCAGTTCTTC. With the rest looked up from the reference TRBV18 and TRBJ2-1 genes rather than sequenced, the full variable domain is NAGVMQNPRHLVRRRGQEARLRCSPMKGHSHVYWYRQLPEEGLKFMVYLQKENIIDESGMPKERFSAEFPKEGPSILRIQQVVRGDSAAYFCASSDLGYNEQFFGPGTRLTVL.